These 12 T cell receptor beta chains share one sample of origin, sequenced in a study of vaccination and CD4 T cells after COVID-19. Their cognate antigens are unknown. Cultured CD4+ T-cell DNA underwent Oncomine TCR Beta short-read sequencing. Using its own MiXCR run on the PCR reads, TCRdb lists one record per CDR3 protein. The table has about 15,000 distinct CDR3 sequences, about 28% seen once. The treatment is: approximately 10-day PBMC culture with coronavirus spike peptide pools or control peptides (ViraFEST assay). The source material was cultured CD4+ T cells from blood. Source of these receptors: a human donor with COVID-19.

CDR3: CASSSTGVGYTF. The CDR3 DNA reads as TGTGCCAGCAGCTCGACAGGTGTTGGCTACACCTTC. V gene TRBV7-2 combines with J gene TRBJ1-2, with a weak D call TRBD1 (6 bases). This CDR3 contains 12 residues. Germline values: CDR1 SGHTA, CDR2 FQGNSA. Between the trimmed V and J ends, which lost 4 bases and 7 bases, there was a span of 10 bases.

The gene calls are TRBV12-3 or TRBV12-4 and TRBJ2-1; tentatively, D is TRBD2 (6 bases). Trimming took off 3 bases at V and 3 bases at J, with 15 bases between the two ends. This CDR3 comprises 16 residues. CDR3 amino acids: CASSLGRGLNYNEQFF. The DNA of the CDR3 is TGTGCCAGCAGTTTGGGACGGGGACTCAACTACAATGAGCAGTTCTTC.

The chain employs TRBV20-1 and TRBJ1-6; no clear D. Germline CDR1 DFQATT, CDR2 SNEGSKA (reference sequence). V was clipped by 1 base and J by 9 bases, with 13 bases between them. The CDR3 is made up of 14 amino acids. CDR3 sequence reads: CSARGASHGSPLHF. Written as DNA, the CDR3 is TGCAGTGCTAGAGGCGCCAGTCACGGTTCACCCCTCCACTTT.

This clonotype is classed as medium-sized (0.01 to 0.1%). V is TRBV6-1 and J is TRBJ2-3, with a weak D call TRBD2 (5 bases). The germline V gene has CDR1 MNHNS and CDR2 SASEGT. V gave up 5 bases and J gave up 3 bases, with 9 bases separating them. The CDR3 runs to 13 residues. CDR3 in amino acids: CASSLRRTDTQYF. Written as DNA, the CDR3 is TGTGCCAGCAGTCTCCGGAGGACAGATACGCAGTATTTT.

The chain couples TRBV2 to TRBJ2-7; 7 nucleotides line up with TRBD1. The CDR3 runs 15 residues. Germline V gene lookup returns CDR1 SNHLY and CDR2 FYNNEI. V lost 6 bases, J lost 3 bases, and 11 bases stayed unmatched. The CDR3 loop reads CASSARQGGNYEQYF. The CDR3 DNA is TGTGCCAGCAGCGCTAGACAGGGTGGAAACTACGAGCAGTACTTC.

In this sample, this clonotype turned up a few times. The chain combines TRBV6-5 with TRBJ2-2, with a possible D match to TRBD2 (7 bases). The CDR3 runs 18 residues. V lost 6 bases, J lost 3 bases, and 23 bases lay in between. Germline V CDR1 and CDR2: MNHEY, SVGAGI. The CDR3 DNA reads TGTGCCAGCAGATACCCCAAGGGGCGGGGGCCCCACACCGGGGAGCTGTTTTTT. Translation: CASRYPKGRGPHTGELFF.

The CDR3 sequence: CASSLAGLTQYF. DNA for the CDR3: TGTGCCAGCAGCTTAGCCGGTCTTACGCAGTATTTT. V is TRBV7-9 and J is TRBJ2-3, with D unclear. V lost 0 bases and J 8 bases, leaving 6 bases between the germline ends. Looked up from germline, CDR1 is SEHNR and CDR2 is FQNEAQ (reference sequence). The CDR3 runs to 12 residues.

In this sample, this clonotype turned up a few times. The CDR3: CASSNATGERGEAFF. CDR3 in DNA: TGTGCCAGCAGCAACGCGACAGGGGAGCGTGGTGAAGCTTTCTTT. The chain carries TRBV21-1 and TRBJ1-1; TRBD1, the table's D call, lacks a check against the DNA. TRBV21-1 is designated a pseudogene. This CDR3 comprises 15 residues.

The rearrangement joins TRBV2 to TRBJ2-3, with 9 bases lining up with TRBD2. J gave up 2 bases and V 1 base, and 4 bases lay outside the gene matches. The CDR3 has 16 residues. Germline V gene data show CDR1 as SNHLY and CDR2 as FYNNEI. In nucleotides, the CDR3 is TGTGCCAGCAGTGAAGAGCGGGGGGTTTACACAGATACGCAGTATTTT. Translation gives CASSEERGVYTDTQYF.

This clonotype was seen more than once but under ten times. V and J are TRBV7-8 and TRBJ2-7; D is ambiguous. V gave up 1 base and J gave up 6 bases, with 10 bases separating them. The CDR3 is 13 amino acids. Per the germline V gene, CDR1 is SGHVS and CDR2 is FQNEAQ. The CDR3 sequence is CASSLVRSGEQYF. CDR3 nucleotides: TGTGCCAGCAGCTTAGTCCGGTCGGGCGAGCAGTACTTC.

In this sample, this clonotype turned up a few times. The chain couples TRBV6-4 to TRBJ1-2, with 8 bases fitting TRBD1. The V gene end was trimmed by 3 bases and the J gene end by 4 bases; junction bases not matched to a gene: 4. Germline lookup yields CDR1 MRHNA and CDR2 SNTAGT. The CDR3 extends over 14 amino acids. The CDR3: CASSERQGTYGYTF. Here the CDR3 DNA reads TGTGCCAGCAGTGAGCGACAGGGGACCTATGGCTACACCTTC.

This clonotype was recorded a few times. The chain is built from TRBV7-2 and TRBJ1-5; D is uncertain. Trimming left V 5 bases short and J 5 bases short, with 10 bases between. The CDR3 covers 13 residues. The V gene's germline CDR1 is SGHTA and CDR2 FQGNSA. The CDR3 DNA follows: TGTGCCAGCAGCCCCAGAATGGATCAGCCCCAGCATTTT. Translated, it gives CASSPRMDQPQHF.